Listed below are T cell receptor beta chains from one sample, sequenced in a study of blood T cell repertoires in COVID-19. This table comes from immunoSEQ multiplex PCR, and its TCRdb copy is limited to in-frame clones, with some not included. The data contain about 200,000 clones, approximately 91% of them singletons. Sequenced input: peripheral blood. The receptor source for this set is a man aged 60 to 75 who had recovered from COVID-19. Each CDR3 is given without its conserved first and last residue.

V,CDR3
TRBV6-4,ASSLGGGATDTQY
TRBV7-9,ASSEQGVANTGELF
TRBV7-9,ASSFSGGFTGELF
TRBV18,ASSPPLTSYSNEQF
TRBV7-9,ASSPPQYRGTDTQY
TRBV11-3,ASSSLAGGRFGTGELF
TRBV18,ASSPRLGTETQY
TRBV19,ASSLRTGPSYEQY
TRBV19,ASSGTGGEGRNQPQH
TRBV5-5,ASSLAPGSGLGNTIY
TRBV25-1,ASSEFNGGAYEQY
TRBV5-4,ASSLGRTGGNEQY
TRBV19,ASSRAGSGANVLT
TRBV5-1,ASSLVPGDSNEQF
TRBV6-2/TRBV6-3,ASSYSPSGIGY
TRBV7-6,ASSLQRFGEQY
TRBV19,ASMTGTSLTGELF
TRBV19,ASTPVAYNQPQH
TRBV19,ASSALTGLEQY
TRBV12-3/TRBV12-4,ASSLGTNGELF
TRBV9,ASSALQGTEAF
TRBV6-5,ASRGAGQGALEQF
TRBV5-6,ASSLAHYRSGANVLT
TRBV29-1,SVLTRLSYNEQF
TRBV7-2,ASSPVDKTQNTIY
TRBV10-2,ASSANGRGEAF
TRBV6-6,ASRITTGIGTEAF
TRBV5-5,ASSLRPAGRNTGELF
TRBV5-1,ASSGRGFGSLNTEAF
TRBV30,AWSPGTGDSPLH
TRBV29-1,SVVRESYEQY
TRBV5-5,ASSMTDSSYNEQF
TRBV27,ASSRGLAGGSWTAGELF
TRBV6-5,ASSYSWTYSGNTIY
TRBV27,ASSRSAGGREQY
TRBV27,ASSPPRTGRHEQY
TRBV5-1,ASSLRRPSNSPLH
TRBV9,ASSIGTGNALGYEQY
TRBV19,ASSLTGGQPQH